A selection of T cell receptor beta chains follows, all from one sample in a study of OX40 agonist ivuxolimab in advanced cancers. The assay was immunoSEQ multiplex PCR, and TCRdb's table has in-frame clones only and misses some. The data show tens of thousands of clones, approximately 83% seen once. The input for sequencing was CD4+ or CD8+ T cells sorted from blood, taken in a trial of the OX40 agonist ivuxolimab. These receptors were obtained from an adult with an advanced solid tumor such as melanoma, head and neck, liver or kidney cancer. Each CDR3 is given with its conserved first and last residue. The D gene is left open where the match is weak. Only some rows state a clone size, as once, few, many or a class for expanded clones.

J | D | size | V | CDR3 | DNA
TRBJ2-5 | TRBD2 | - | TRBV19 | CASSITSGSGETQYF | TGTGCCAGTAGTATAACTAGCGGGAGTGGGGAGACCCAGTACTTC
TRBJ1-5 | TRBD1 | few | TRBV9 | CASSASQIGTGGRRDQPQHF | TGTGCCAGCAGCGCCTCGCAGATCGGGACAGGGGGCAGGAGGGATCAGCCCCAGCATTTT
TRBJ2-1 | TRBD1 | - | TRBV28 | CASRLLQGWSYNEQFF | TGTGCCAGCAGACTACTACAGGGGTGGTCCTACAATGAGCAGTTCTTC
TRBJ1-1 | - | - | TRBV7-2 | CAISRQLNTEAFF | TGTGCCATCTCCCGGCAGTTGAACACTGAAGCTTTCTTT
TRBJ2-2 | - | - | TRBV18 | CASSAGEGTGELFF | TGTGCCAGCTCAGCTGGAGAGGGAACCGGGGAGCTGTTTTTT
TRBJ1-5 | - | - | TRBV30 | CAWQPTDSNQPQHF | TGTGCCTGGCAGCCGACGGATAGCAATCAGCCCCAGCATTTT
TRBJ2-3 | - | - | TRBV7-6 | CASSLVSRDTQYF | TGTGCCAGCAGCTTAGTGTCACGAGATACGCAGTATTTT
TRBJ2-5 | - | - | TRBV11-2 | CASSLQGLQETQYF | TGTGCCAGCAGCTTGCAGGGCCTTCAAGAGACCCAGTACTTC
TRBJ2-5 | - | - | TRBV5-6 | CASSLQGPWETQYF | TGTGCCAGCAGCTTGCAGGGGCCTTGGGAGACCCAGTACTTC
TRBJ2-7 | - | - | TRBV29-1 | CSVWDRAYEQYF | TGCAGCGTCTGGGACCGGGCCTACGAGCAGTACTTC
TRBJ1-5 | - | - | TRBV6-5 | CASSWGANQPQHF | TGTGCCAGCAGTTGGGGGGCGAATCAGCCCCAGCATTTT
TRBJ1-2 | - | - | TRBV7-8 | CASSRTAPMGYTF | TGTGCCAGCAGCCGGACAGCCCCTATGGGCTACACCTTC
TRBJ2-3 | - | once | TRBV25-1 | CASSEYYIGTDTQYF | TGTGCCAGCAGTGAATACTACATTGGCACAGATACGCAGTATTTT
TRBJ2-1 | TRBD2 | - | TRBV9 | CASSSSGTSSNEQFF | TGTGCCAGCAGCTCCTCCGGGACTAGTTCGAATGAGCAGTTCTTC
TRBJ2-5 | TRBD1 | - | TRBV14 | CASSHLGQAQETQYF | TGTGCCAGCAGCCACTTAGGACAGGCTCAAGAGACCCAGTACTTC
TRBJ1-2 | - | - | TRBV19 | CASSSPGLPWEGYTF | TGTGCCAGTAGTTCGCCCGGGCTCCCTTGGGAAGGCTACACCTTC
TRBJ1-2 | - | - | TRBV6-5 | CASSIQGSYGYTF | TGTGCCAGCAGTATACAGGGTTCCTATGGCTACACCTTC
TRBJ1-1 | - | - | TRBV19 | CASSSDLWLVSPMAFF | TGTGCCAGTAGTAGTGACCTTTGGCTAGTGTCGCCTATGGCTTTCTTT
TRBJ2-1 | - | - | TRBV10-2 | CASSEDASYNEQFF | TGCGCCAGCAGTGAGGATGCCTCCTACAATGAGCAGTTCTTC
TRBJ1-2 | - | - | TRBV7-9 | CASSPPRTTGEYGYTF | TGTGCCAGCAGCCCACCGCGAACGACGGGAGAATATGGCTACACCTTC
TRBJ2-2 | - | - | TRBV28 | CASSLSRAGELFF | TGTGCCAGCAGTTTGAGTAGGGCCGGGGAGCTGTTTTTT
TRBJ1-3 | - | - | TRBV4-1 | CAAAPGVEGGNTIYF | TGCGCCGCTGCCCCAGGGGTCGAGGGTGGAAACACCATATATTTT
TRBJ1-1 | TRBD1 | - | TRBV10-3 | CAISDQGQGMNTEAFF | TGTGCCATCAGTGACCAGGGACAGGGCATGAACACTGAAGCTTTCTTT
TRBJ2-1 | TRBD2 | - | TRBV6-1 | CASSVGTTSYNEQFF | TGTGCCAGCAGTGTCGGGACTACCTCCTACAATGAGCAGTTCTTC
TRBJ1-1 | - | - | TRBV29-1 | CSVEGTANEAFF | TGCAGCGTTGAAGGGACAGCCAATGAAGCTTTCTTT
TRBJ1-2 | - | - | TRBV5-8 | CASSSRGFYGYTF | TGTGCCAGCAGCTCAAGGGGTTTCTATGGCTACACCTTC
TRBJ1-2 | - | - | TRBV30 | CACPEGRGYGYTF | TGTGCCTGCCCGGAGGGAAGGGGCTATGGCTACACCTTC
TRBJ2-1 | TRBD1 | - | TRBV15 | CATSRDRGTGQFF | TGTGCCACCAGCAGAGATCGGGGGACAGGGCAGTTCTTC
TRBJ2-7 | TRBD1 | - | TRBV6-1 | CASGPSSRDRGYYF | TGTGCCAGCGGACCATCTTCCAGGGACAGGGGCTACTACTTC
TRBJ2-5 | - | - | TRBV19 | CASSAGQTYQETQYF | TGTGCCAGTAGTGCGGGACAGACGTACCAAGAGACCCAGTACTTC
TRBJ2-1 | TRBD1 | - | TRBV5-1 | CASSFGTGGFDEQFF | TGCGCCAGCAGCTTCGGGACAGGGGGCTTCGATGAGCAGTTCTTC
TRBJ1-6 | - | - | TRBV7-9 | CASAAGFGQSNSPLHF | TGTGCCAGCGCCGCCGGGTTCGGACAGTCGAATTCACCCCTCCACTTT
TRBJ1-6 | TRBD1 | few | TRBV7-7 | CASSLGDRGSPLHF | TGTGCCAGCAGCTTAGGGGACAGGGGATCACCCCTCCACTTT
TRBJ2-5 | TRBD1 | - | TRBV18 | CASGTGGEETQYF | TGTGCCAGCGGAACAGGGGGTGAGGAGACCCAGTACTTC
TRBJ2-3 | - | - | TRBV7-9 | CASSHRGGLTFTDTQYF | TGTGCCAGCAGCCACAGGGGGGGTCTAACCTTCACAGATACGCAGTATTTT
TRBJ2-3 | TRBD2 | once | TRBV4-1 | CASSQDSGGITDTQYF | TGCGCCAGCAGCCAAGATAGCGGGGGGATCACAGATACGCAGTATTTT
TRBJ1-5 | - | - | TRBV27 | CASSLLGGVGPQHF | TGTGCCAGCAGTTTACTGGGGGGCGTGGGGCCCCAGCATTTT
TRBJ1-1 | TRBD1 | once | TRBV5-4 | CASSQDTGETEAFF | TGTGCCAGCAGCCAAGATACAGGGGAGACTGAAGCTTTCTTT
TRBJ1-2 | - | - | TRBV29-1 | CSVVTGQDYGYTF | TGCAGCGTTGTGACAGGCCAGGACTATGGCTACACCTTC
TRBJ2-1 | TRBD2 | - | TRBV5-6 | CASNEGWEGYNEQFF | TGTGCCAGCAACGAGGGGTGGGAGGGCTACAATGAGCAGTTCTTC